This T cell receptor (beta chain) was retrieved from a study of early T cells in non-severe SARS-CoV-2 infection. As for the study in general: The authors sequenced bulk RNA from unsorted whole blood, leaving chains unpaired.

This clonotype was seen at least ten times. As yet, its antigen is unknown. Points from the study as a whole: The VDJdb matching leaned toward anti-spike CD8 responses and overlooked private and CD4 specificities.

Unique molecular identifiers were attached to individual cDNA molecules. TCRdb fed the 5' RACE reads into MiXCR, producing one record per CDR3 protein. This table holds about 77,000 distinct CDR3 sequences, approximately 15% found once. The CDR3 contains 16 residues. Germline loops: CDR1 KGHSH, CDR2 LQKENI. The V and J ends lost 2 bases and 0 bases respectively, with 13 bases between them. V usage is TRBV18 and J usage is TRBJ1-2; a weak D match, TRBD1 (6 bases). Source material: whole blood. The receptor was isolated from an adult who was a healthcare worker with PCR-confirmed SARS-CoV-2 infection or an uninfected control (not recorded which). This chain's CDR3 is CASSPLGRGPNYGYTF. CDR3 in DNA: TGTGCCAGCTCACCATTAGGTCGGGGGCCTAACTATGGCTACACCTTC.